The T cell receptor (beta chain) under discussion was sequenced for a study of T-cell reconstitution after alpha-beta-depleted transplantation in children. Notes on the study in general: After transplant, at about two months, alpha-beta T cells were reportedly derived from several hundred expanded graft clones. Newly made T cells mostly supplied T-cell counts and diversity one year after transplant. Surviving recipient T cells and thymic progenitors produced the high day-60 TCRbeta diversity seen in some patients.

With 3 bases clipped from V and 0 bases from J, the junction kept 14 bases outside the gene matches. Germline V gene data show CDR1 as GTSNPN and CDR2 as SVGIG (reference sequence). There are 17 residues in the CDR3. This clonotype was counted many times. Its antigen is unidentified. Molecular barcoding with unique molecular identifiers was used for the TCRbeta library. Each CDR3 protein is one row after TCRdb ran MiXCR on the PCR reads. The sample includes around 600,000 distinct CDR3 sequences, roughly 23% seen only once; the top ten take 11% to 15%. This sequence was found in a boy in the first two years of life who had a stem cell transplant for acute myeloid leukemia, so the T cells may come from the graft donor. Sequencing used PBMCs, mostly from graft donor cells, obtained 360 days after TCRalphabeta/CD19-depleted stem cell transplant. The chain uses TRBV30 and TRBJ2-7; TRBD2 agrees at 7 bases. The CDR3: CAWSSGGPGLSSYEQYF. The DNA of the CDR3 is TGTGCCTGGAGCTCGGGGGGTCCCGGACTTAGCTCCTACGAGCAGTACTTC. Full variable domain (rest looked up from reference TRBV30 and TRBJ2-7): SQTIHQWPATLVQPVGSPLSLECTVEGTSNPNLYWYRQAAGRGLQLLFYSVGIGQISSEVPQNLSASRPQDRQFILSSKKLLLSDSGFYLCAWSSGGPGLSSYEQYFGPGTRLTVT.